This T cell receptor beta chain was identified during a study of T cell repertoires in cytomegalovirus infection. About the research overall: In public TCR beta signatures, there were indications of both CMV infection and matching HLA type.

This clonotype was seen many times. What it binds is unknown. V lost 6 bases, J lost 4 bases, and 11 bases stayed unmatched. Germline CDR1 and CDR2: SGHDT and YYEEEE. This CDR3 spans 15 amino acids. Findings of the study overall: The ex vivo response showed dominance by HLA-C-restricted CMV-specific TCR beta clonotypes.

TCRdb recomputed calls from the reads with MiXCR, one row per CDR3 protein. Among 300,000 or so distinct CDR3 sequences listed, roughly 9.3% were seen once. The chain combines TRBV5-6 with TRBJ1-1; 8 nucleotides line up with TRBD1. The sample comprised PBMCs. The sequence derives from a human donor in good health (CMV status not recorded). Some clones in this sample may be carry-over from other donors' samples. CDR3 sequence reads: CASTFQGAKGTEAFF. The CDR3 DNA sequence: TGTGCCAGCACCTTCCAGGGGGCGAAGGGCACTGAAGCTTTCTTT.